The subject of this entry is one TCR beta chain. The data stem from a study of T-cell reconstitution after alpha-beta-depleted transplantation in children. The authors prepared the TCRbeta library with unique molecular identifiers. TCRdb reanalysed the PCR reads using MiXCR and keeps one entry per CDR3 protein. The sample has almost 400,000 distinct CDR3 sequences, approximately 20% seen once. Germline V gene data show CDR1 as LNHNV and CDR2 as YYDKDF (reference sequence). This CDR3 region has 14 residues. V lost 2 bases and J lost 2, with 10 bases in between. The input for sequencing was PBMCs from the stem cell graft donor, taken from the stem cell graft. The sequence came from a human donor who donated a stem cell graft to a child with acute myeloid leukemia. The chain combines TRBV15 with TRBJ2-7; maybe TRBD1 (6 bases). CDR3 DNA: TGTGCCACCAGCAGACCAGGACAGACCTACGAGCAGTACTTC. Translating gives CATSRPGQTYEQYF.